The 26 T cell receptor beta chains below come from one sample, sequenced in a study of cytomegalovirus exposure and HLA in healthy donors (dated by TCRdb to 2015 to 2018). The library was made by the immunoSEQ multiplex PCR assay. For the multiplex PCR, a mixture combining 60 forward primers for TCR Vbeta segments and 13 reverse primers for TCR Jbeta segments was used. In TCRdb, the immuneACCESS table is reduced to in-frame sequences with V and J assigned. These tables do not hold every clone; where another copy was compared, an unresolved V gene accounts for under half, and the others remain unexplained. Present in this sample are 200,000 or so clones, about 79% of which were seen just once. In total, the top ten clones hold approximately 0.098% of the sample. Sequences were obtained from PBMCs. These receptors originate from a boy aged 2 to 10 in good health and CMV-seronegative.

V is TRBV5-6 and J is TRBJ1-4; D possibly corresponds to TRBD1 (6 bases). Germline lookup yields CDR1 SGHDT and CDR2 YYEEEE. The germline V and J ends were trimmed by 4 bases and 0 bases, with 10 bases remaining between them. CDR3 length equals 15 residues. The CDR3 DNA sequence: TGTGCCAGCAGCGCTTACAGGGCAACTAATGAAAAACTGTTTTTT. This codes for CASSAYRATNEKLFF.

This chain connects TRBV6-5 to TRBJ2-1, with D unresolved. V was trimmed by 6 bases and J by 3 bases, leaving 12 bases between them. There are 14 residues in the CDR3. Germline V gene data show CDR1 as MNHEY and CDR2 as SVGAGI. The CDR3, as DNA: TGTGCCAGCAGATCAAATGAACTCTACAATGAGCAGTTCTTC. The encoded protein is CASRSNELYNEQFF.

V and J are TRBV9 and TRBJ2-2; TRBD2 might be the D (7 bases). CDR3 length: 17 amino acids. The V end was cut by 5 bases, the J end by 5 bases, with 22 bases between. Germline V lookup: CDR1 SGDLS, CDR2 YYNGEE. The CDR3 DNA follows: TGTGCCAGCAGTCCCTTCCTAGGGGGGGCCGGGACCGGGGAGCTGTTTTTT. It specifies CASSPFLGGAGTGELFF.

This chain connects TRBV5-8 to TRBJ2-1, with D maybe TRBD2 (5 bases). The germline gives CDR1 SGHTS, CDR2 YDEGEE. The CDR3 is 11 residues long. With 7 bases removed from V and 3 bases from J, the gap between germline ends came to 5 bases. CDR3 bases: TGTGCCAGCCGGGGCTACAATGAGCAGTTCTTC. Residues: CASRGYNEQFF. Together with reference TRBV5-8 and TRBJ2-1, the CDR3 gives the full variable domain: EAGVTQSPTHLIKTRGQQATLRCSPISGHTSVYWYQQALGLGLQFLLWYDEGEERNRGNFPPRFSGRQFPNYSSELNVNALELEDSALYLCASRGYNEQFFGPGTRLTVL.

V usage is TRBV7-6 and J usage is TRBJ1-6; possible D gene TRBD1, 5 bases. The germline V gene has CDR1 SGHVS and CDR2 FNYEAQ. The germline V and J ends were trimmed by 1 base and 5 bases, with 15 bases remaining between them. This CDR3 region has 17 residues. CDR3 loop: CASSLGLRDEHNSPLHF. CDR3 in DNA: TGTGCCAGCAGCTTAGGACTGCGGGACGAGCATAATTCACCCCTCCACTTT.

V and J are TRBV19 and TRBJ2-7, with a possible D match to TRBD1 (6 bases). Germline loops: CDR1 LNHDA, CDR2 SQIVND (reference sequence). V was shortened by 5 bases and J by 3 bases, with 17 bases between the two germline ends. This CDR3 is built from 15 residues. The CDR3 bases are TGTGCCAGTAGTTCCGCGGACAGAGCACTCTACGAGCAGTACTTC. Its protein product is CASSSADRALYEQYF.

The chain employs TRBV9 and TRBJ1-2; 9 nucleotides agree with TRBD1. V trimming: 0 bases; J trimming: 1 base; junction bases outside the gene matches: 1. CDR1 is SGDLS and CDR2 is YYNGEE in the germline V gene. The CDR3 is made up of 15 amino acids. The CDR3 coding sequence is TGTGCCAGCAGCGTAGCGGGACAGGGTAACTATGGCTACACCTTC. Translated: CASSVAGQGNYGYTF.

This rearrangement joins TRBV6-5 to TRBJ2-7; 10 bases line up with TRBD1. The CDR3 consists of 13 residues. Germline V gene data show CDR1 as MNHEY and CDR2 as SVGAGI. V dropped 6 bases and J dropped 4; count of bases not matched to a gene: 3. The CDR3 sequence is CASSRDRGYEQYF. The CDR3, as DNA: TGTGCCAGCAGCCGGGACAGGGGTTACGAGCAGTACTTC.

The CDR3 loop is CASSVGTGAEKLFF. For the CDR3, the DNA is TGTGCCAGCAGCGTGGGGACAGGGGCCGAAAAACTGTTTTTT. The chain has TRBV9 and TRBJ1-4; the match to TRBD1 covers 10 bases. Germline V gives CDR1 SGDLS, CDR2 YYNGEE. The CDR3 is 14 amino acids. V was clipped by 2 bases and J by 8 bases; unmatched bases: 3.

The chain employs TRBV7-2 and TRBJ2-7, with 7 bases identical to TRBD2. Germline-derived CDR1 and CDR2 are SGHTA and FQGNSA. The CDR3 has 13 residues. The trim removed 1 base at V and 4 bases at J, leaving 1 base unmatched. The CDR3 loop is CASSLGSGYEQYF. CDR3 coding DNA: TGTGCCAGCAGCTTAGGTAGCGGGTACGAGCAGTACTTC. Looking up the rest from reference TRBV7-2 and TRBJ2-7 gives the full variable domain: GAGVSQSPSNKVTEKGKDVELRCDPISGHTALYWYRQSLGQGLEFLIYFQGNSAPDKSGLPSDRFSAERTGGSVSTLTIQRTQQEDSAVYLCASSLGSGYEQYFGPGTRLTVT.

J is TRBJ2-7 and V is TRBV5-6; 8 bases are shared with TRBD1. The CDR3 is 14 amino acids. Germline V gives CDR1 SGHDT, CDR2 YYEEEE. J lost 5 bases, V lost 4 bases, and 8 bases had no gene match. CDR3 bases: TGTGCCAGCAGCCGTAGACAGGGGCACGACGAGCAGTACTTC. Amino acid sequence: CASSRRQGHDEQYF. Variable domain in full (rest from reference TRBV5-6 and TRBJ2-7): DAGVTQSPTHLIKTRGQQVTLRCSPKSGHDTVSWYQQALGQGPQFIFQYYEEEERQRGNFPDRFSGHQFPNYSSELNVNALLLGDSALYLCASSRRQGHDEQYFGPGTRLTVT.

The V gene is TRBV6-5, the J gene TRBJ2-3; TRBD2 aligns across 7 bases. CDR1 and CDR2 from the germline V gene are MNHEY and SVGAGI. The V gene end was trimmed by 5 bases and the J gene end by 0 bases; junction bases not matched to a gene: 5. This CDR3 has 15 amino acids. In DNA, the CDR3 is TGTGCCAGCAGTCCGGGGGGAACTAGCACAGATACGCAGTATTTT. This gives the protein CASSPGGTSTDTQYF.

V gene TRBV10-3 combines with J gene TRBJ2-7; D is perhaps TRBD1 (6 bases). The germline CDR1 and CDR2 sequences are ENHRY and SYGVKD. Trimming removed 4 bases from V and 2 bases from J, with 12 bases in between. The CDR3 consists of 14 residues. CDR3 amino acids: CAISGETGTYEQYF. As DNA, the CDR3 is TGTGCCATCAGTGGGGAGACAGGAACCTACGAGCAGTACTTC.

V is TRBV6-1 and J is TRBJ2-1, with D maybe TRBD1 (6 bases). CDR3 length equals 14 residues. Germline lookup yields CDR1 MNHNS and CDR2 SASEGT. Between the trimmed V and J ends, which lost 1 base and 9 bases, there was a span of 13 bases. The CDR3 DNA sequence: TGTGCCAGCAGTGAAGTACAGGGTGGAAGTGAGCAGTTCTTC. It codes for CASSEVQGGSEQFF.

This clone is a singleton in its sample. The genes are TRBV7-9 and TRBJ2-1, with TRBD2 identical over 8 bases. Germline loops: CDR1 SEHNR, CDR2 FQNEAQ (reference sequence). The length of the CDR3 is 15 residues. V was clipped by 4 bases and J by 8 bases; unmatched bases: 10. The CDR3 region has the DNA TGTGCCAGCAGCTCACCCGGGACTAGGAGCGATGAGCAGTTCTTC. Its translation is CASSSPGTRSDEQFF.

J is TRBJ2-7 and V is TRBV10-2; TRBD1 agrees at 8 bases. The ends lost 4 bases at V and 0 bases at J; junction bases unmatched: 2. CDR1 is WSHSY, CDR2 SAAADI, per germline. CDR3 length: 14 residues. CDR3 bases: TGCGCCAGCAGTGGGACAGGGTCCTCCTACGAGCAGTACTTC. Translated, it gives CASSGTGSSYEQYF.

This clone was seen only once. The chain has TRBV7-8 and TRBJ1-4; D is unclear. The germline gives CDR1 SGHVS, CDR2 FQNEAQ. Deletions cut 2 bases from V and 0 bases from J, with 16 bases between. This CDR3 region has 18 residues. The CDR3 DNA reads TGTGCCAGCAGCTTAAGGCATGCGACACTAGCAACTAATGAAAAACTGTTTTTT. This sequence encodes CASSLRHATLATNEKLFF.

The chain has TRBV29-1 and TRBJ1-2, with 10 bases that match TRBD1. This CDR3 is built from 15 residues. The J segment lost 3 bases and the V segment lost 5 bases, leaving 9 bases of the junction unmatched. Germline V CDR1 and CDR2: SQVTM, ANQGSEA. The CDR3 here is CSVQTTGTGDYGYTF. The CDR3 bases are TGCAGCGTTCAAACAACCGGGACAGGGGACTATGGCTACACCTTC.

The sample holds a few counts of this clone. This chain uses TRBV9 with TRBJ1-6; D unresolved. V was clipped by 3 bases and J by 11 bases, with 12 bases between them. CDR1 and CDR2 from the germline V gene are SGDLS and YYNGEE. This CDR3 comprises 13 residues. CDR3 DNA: TGTGCCAGCAGCGAAACCAGTCGGGCACCCCTCCACTTT. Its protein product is CASSETSRAPLHF.

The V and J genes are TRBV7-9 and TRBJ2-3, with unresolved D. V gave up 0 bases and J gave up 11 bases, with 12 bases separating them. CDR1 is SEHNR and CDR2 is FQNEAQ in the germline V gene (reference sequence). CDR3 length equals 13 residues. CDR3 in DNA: TGTGCCAGCAGCTTAGCGAGGCGAATGGGGCAGTATTTT. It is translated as CASSLARRMGQYF.

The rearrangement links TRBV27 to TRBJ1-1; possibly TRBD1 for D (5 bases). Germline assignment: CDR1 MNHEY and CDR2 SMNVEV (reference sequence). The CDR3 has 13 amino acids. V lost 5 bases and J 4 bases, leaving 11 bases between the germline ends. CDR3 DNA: TGTGCCAGCAGTGCACAGGTAAGCACTGAAGCTTTCTTT. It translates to CASSAQVSTEAFF.

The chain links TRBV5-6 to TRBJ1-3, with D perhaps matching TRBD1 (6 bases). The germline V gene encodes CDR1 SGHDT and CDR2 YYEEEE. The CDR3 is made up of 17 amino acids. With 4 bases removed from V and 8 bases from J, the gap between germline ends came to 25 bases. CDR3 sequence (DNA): TGTGCCAGCAGCCCAAGGCCGGGACACCAATCAGGGGACACCATATATTTT. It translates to CASSPRPGHQSGDTIYF.

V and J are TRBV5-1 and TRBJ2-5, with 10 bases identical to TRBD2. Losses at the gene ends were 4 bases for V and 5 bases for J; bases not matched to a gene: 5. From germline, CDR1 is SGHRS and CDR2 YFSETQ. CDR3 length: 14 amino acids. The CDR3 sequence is CASSQAGGLETQYF. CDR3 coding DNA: TGCGCCAGCAGCCAAGCGGGGGGGCTTGAGACCCAGTACTTC.

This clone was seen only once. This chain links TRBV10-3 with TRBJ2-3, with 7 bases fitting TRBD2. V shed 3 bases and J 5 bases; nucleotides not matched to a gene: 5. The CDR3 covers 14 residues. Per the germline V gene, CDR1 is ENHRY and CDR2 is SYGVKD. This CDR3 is CAISDVREGDTQYF. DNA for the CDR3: TGTGCCATCAGTGACGTCAGGGAGGGAGATACGCAGTATTTT.

The CDR3 DNA sequence: TGTGCCAGCAGCTTAGCTAGCGGGGGATCACAAGAGACCCAGTACTTC. This sequence encodes CASSLASGGSQETQYF. V gene TRBV7-8 combines with J gene TRBJ2-5, with 9 bases matching TRBD2. This CDR3 spans 16 amino acids. Trimming at V came to 0 bases and at J to 2 bases, leaving 4 bases not matched to a gene. Germline loops: CDR1 SGHVS, CDR2 FQNEAQ.

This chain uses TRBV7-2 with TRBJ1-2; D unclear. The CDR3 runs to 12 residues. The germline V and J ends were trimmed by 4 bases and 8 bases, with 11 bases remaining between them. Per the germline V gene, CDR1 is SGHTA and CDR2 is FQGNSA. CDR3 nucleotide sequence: TGTGCCAGCAGCTCTGTAAGGGAGGGCTACACCTTC. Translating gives CASSSVREGYTF.